This T cell receptor beta chain comes out of a study of blood T cells in healthy people across ages. Study as a whole: Template-switching capture recovered about one barcoded beta molecule per two T cells.

Drawn from each donor were about 9 milliliters of peripheral blood. Study-level findings and limits: The study found TCR beta diversity correlated strongly with naive T cell percentage.

In germline, CDR1 is DFQATT, CDR2 SNEGSKA (reference sequence). There are 13 residues in the CDR3. The authors ran a second PCR of 7 to 11 cycles using a sample-barcoded 5' primer and a J-beta primer mix. CDR3-containing paired-end reads numbering at least 2.5 million came from each sample. TCRdb reprocessed the 5' RACE reads with MiXCR, giving one entry per CDR3 protein. Among around 1,500,000 distinct CDR3 sequences, over 25% were seen once, and the ten largest hold more than 6%. To note about this clonotype: Its antigen remains unidentified.

The source of this sequence is a woman aged 30 to 39 in good health. Sequenced: blood. This rearrangement joins TRBV20-1 to TRBJ2-4, with 8 bases lining up with TRBD2. The J call is doubtful: the DNA matches TRBJ2-7 better. CDR3 loop: CSASGSRGVEQYF. Here the CDR3 DNA reads TGCAGTGCCAGCGGGAGCAGGGGAGTCGAGCAGTACTTC.